The source of this T cell receptor (beta chain) is a study of CD8 T cells in ankylosing spondylitis. Study-wide points: A motif of several highly homologous TCR beta variants was seen as apparently characteristic of ankylosing spondylitis blood. Disease-linked clones displayed a CD8+ phenotype and appeared relatively rarely in peripheral blood.

Per the germline V gene, CDR1 is MNHEY and CDR2 is SVGEGT. The ends were cut back, 0 bases at V and 5 bases at J, with 25 bases in the middle. The CDR3 has 19 amino acids. This clonotype has a handful of counts. Antigen specificity is unknown. A single record per CDR3 protein comes from TCRdb applying MiXCR to the 5' RACE reads. The sample shows approximately 300,000 distinct CDR3 sequences, roughly 8% of them seen only once. The origin of this receptor is a male donor with ankylosing spondylitis. Sequencing input: blood, either unsorted or a sorted T cell fraction (not recorded which). V is TRBV6-2 or TRBV6-3 and J is TRBJ2-5; tentatively, D is TRBD1 (7 bases). The CDR3 DNA sequence: TGTGCCAGCAGTTACTCTAACGACGGCCAGGGGGGCTTCGGGGAGACCCAGTACTTC. Translation gives CASSYSNDGQGGFGETQYF.